This section outlines one TCR beta chain sequence together with its context. The data belong to a study of blood T cell repertoires in COVID-19. Study-wide context: The United States, Italy and Spain were the sources of the acute and convalescent COVID-19 samples.

The CDR3 consists of 15 residues. Germline V gives CDR1 SQVTM, CDR2 ANQGSEA. Unmatched junction bases numbered 11, after V lost 7 bases and J lost 3 bases. Generated by immunoSEQ multiplex PCR, the TCRdb table keeps only in-frame clones and is missing some. This repertoire shows fewer than 350,000 clones, approximately 83% found once; its top ten account for roughly 2.2%. Those enrolled, adults aged roughly 18 to 95 years, came from 24 US areas. The chain has TRBV29-1 and TRBJ1-4, with 7 bases matching TRBD1. The sample taken for sequencing was PBMCs or T cells enriched from blood (not recorded which). The source of this sequence is a man aged 25-40 years who had recovered from COVID-19. CDR3 amino acids: CSASPGGGPNEKLFF. The DNA for the CDR3 is TGCAGCGCTAGCCCAGGAGGGGGCCCTAATGAAAAACTGTTTTTT. The full variable domain, completed using reference TRBV29-1 and TRBJ1-4, is SAVISQKPSRDICQRGTSLTIQCQVDSQVTMMFWYRQQPGQSLTLIATANQGSEATYESGFVIDKFPISRPNLTFSTLTVSNMSPEDSSIYLCSASPGGGPNEKLFFGSGTQLSVL.